The rows below give T cell receptor beta chains drawn from one sample of a study of cytomegalovirus exposure and HLA in healthy donors. Assay used: immunoSEQ multiplex PCR; TCRdb lists only in-frame clones, some missing. The data hold around 150,000 clones, with about 85% observed a single time. The sequenced material came from PBMCs. The receptors derive from a man between 18 and 29 years old in good health and CMV-seropositive. CDR3s include the opening cysteine and the closing phenylalanine or tryptophan. The D gene is left open where the match is weak. A row's size may be missing; if present it is once, few, many or a size class.

>TRBD1|TRBJ2-7|14|TRBV29-1|.
CSVVTGDRGGEQYF
TGCAGCGTTGTGACCGGCGACAGGGGTGGCGAGCAGTACTTC
>.|TRBJ1-1|14|TRBV7-9|.
CASSLQGANTEAFF
TGTGCCAGCAGCTTACAGGGCGCGAACACTGAAGCTTTCTTT
>.|TRBJ1-6|13|TRBV6-5|.
CASQDSYNSPLHF
TGTGCCAGCCAGGACTCCTATAATTCACCCCTCCACTTT
>TRBD1|TRBJ1-1|14|TRBV4-1|.
CASSLQPGQSEAFF
TGCGCCAGCAGCCTCCAGCCGGGACAGTCTGAAGCTTTCTTT
>.|TRBJ2-3|18|TRBV2|.
CALPRGDSPLTPTDTQYF
TGTGCCTTACCCCGAGGAGACAGCCCGCTAACTCCCACAGATACGCAGTATTTT
>.|TRBJ1-2|15|TRBV11-2|.
CASSPRGLTDYGYTF
TGTGCCAGCAGCCCCCGGGGGTTAACTGACTATGGCTACACCTTC
>.|TRBJ1-1|14|TRBV4-3|.
CASSPRGVNTEAFF
TGCGCCAGCAGCCCCCGAGGAGTCAACACTGAAGCTTTCTTT
>.|TRBJ1-1|16|TRBV5-1|.
CASSLSGAPLNTEAFF
TGCGCCAGCAGCTTATCAGGGGCGCCCTTGAACACTGAAGCTTTCTTT
>TRBD2|TRBJ2-3|15|TRBV4-3|.
CASSQEGGGTDTQYF
TGCGCCAGCAGCCAAGAGGGGGGGGGCACAGATACGCAGTATTTT
>TRBD2|TRBJ2-6|16|TRBV15|.
CATSRGDYSGANVLTF
TGTGCCACCAGCAGAGGGGACTACTCTGGGGCCAACGTCCTGACTTTC
>TRBD1|TRBJ2-1|16|TRBV12-5|few
CASGPWSGQGLNEQFF
TGTGCTAGCGGACCCTGGTCGGGACAGGGCCTCAATGAGCAGTTCTTC
>.|TRBJ2-2|14|TRBV6-5|.
CATRQGGNTGELFF
TGTGCCACCCGGCAGGGGGGAAACACCGGGGAGCTGTTTTTT
>.|TRBJ2-4|16|TRBV7-6|.
CASSPTGNLAKNSQYF
TGTGCCAGCAGCCCGACGGGGAACTTAGCCAAAAACAGTCAGTACTTC
>.|TRBJ2-5|11|TRBV4-1|.
CASSQGQTQYF
TGCGCCAGCAGCCAAGGGCAGACCCAGTACTTC
>.|TRBJ2-7|13|TRBV19|.
CASSSTQGYEQYF
TGTGCCAGTAGTTCAACCCAGGGGTACGAGCAGTACTTC
>.|TRBJ1-1|15|TRBV5-1|.
CASSLVDSYNTEAFF
TGCGCCAGCAGCTTGGTGGACAGCTATAACACTGAAGCTTTCTTT
>.|TRBJ2-7|15|TRBV4-1|.
CASSQVGRVGDEQYF
TGCGCCAGCAGCCAAGTAGGCAGGGTCGGTGACGAGCAGTACTTC
>.|TRBJ1-5|19|TRBV12-5|.
CATSYLPAINLQRGQPQHF
TGTGCTACCAGCTACCTCCCAGCAATAAACCTCCAAAGGGGGCAGCCCCAGCATTTT
>TRBD1|TRBJ2-4|13|TRBV19|.
CASSIGTGGLQYF
TGTGCCAGTAGTATTGGGACAGGGGGCCTTCAGTACTTC
>TRBD1|TRBJ1-1|17|TRBV19|.
CASSIIAGTGKNTEAFF
TGTGCCAGTAGTATTATCGCGGGGACAGGGAAAAACACTGAAGCTTTCTTT
>.|TRBJ2-7|14|TRBV10-3|.
CAISGGTNRREQYF
TGTGCCATCAGTGGCGGTACTAATCGCCGCGAGCAGTACTTC
>.|TRBJ2-2|15|TRBV4-3|few
CASSQEAGYTGELFF
TGCGCCAGCAGCCAAGAGGCGGGCTACACCGGGGAGCTGTTTTTT
>TRBD1|TRBJ2-7|14|TRBV27|.
CASSATGTGNEQYF
TGTGCCAGCAGTGCCACCGGGACAGGGAACGAGCAGTACTTC
>.|TRBJ1-3|16|TRBV9|.
CASSPGGLNSGNTIYF
TGTGCCAGCAGCCCGGGGGGGTTAAACTCTGGAAACACCATATATTTT
>.|TRBJ1-3|13|TRBV5-4|.
CASSWQSGNTIYF
TGTGCCAGCAGCTGGCAAAGTGGAAACACCATATATTTT
>.|TRBJ2-7|11|TRBV7-9|.
CASSFGSEQYF
TGTGCCAGCAGCTTCGGGAGCGAGCAGTACTTC
>TRBD2|TRBJ2-3|15|TRBV6-6|few
CASSPGGARTDTQYF
TGTGCCAGCAGTCCCGGGGGGGCCAGGACAGATACGCAGTATTTT
>.|TRBJ2-7|11|TRBV12-5|.
CASGLYYEQYF
TGTGCTAGTGGTTTATACTACGAGCAGTACTTC
>.|TRBJ2-7|14|TRBV14|.
CASSPGRGWYEQYF
TGTGCCAGCAGCCCCGGAAGAGGATGGTACGAGCAGTACTTC
>.|TRBJ1-1|14|TRBV29-1|once
CSCADRPDYTEAFF
TGCTCTTGCGCGGACAGACCTGATTATACTGAAGCTTTCTTT
>TRBD2|TRBJ2-3|15|TRBV6-6|.
CASRIAGGTTDTQYF
TGTGCCAGCAGAATAGCGGGGGGAACTACAGATACGCAGTATTTT
>TRBD1|TRBJ1-1|15|TRBV19|.
CASSPQGARNTEAFF
TGTGCCAGTAGCCCCCAGGGGGCAAGGAACACTGAAGCTTTCTTT
>.|TRBJ2-2|15|TRBV5-1|.
CASSFREANTGELFF
TGCGCCAGCAGCTTCAGGGAAGCGAACACCGGGGAGCTGTTTTTT
>.|TRBJ1-1|22|TRBV5-3|.
CARSLAFTSGAGEPNTNTEAFF
TGTGCCAGAAGCTTGGCCTTCACTTCGGGAGCTGGGGAACCAAACACGAACACTGAAGCTTTCTTT
>.|TRBJ1-2|13|TRBV5-1|.
CASSLDSGYGYTF
TGCGCCAGCAGCCTTGATAGCGGATATGGCTACACCTTC
>.|TRBJ1-4|13|TRBV10-3|.
CAINTVPNEKLFF
TGTGCCATCAACACAGTACCAAATGAAAAACTGTTTTTT